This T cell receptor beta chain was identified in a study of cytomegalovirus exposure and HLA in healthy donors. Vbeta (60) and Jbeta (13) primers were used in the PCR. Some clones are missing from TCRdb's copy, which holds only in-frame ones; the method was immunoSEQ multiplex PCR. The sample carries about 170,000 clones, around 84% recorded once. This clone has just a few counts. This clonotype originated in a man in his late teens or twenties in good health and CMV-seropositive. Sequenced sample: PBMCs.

In DNA form, the CDR3 reads TGTGCCAGCAGCCGTACGAGCACTGAAGCTTTCTTT. Its protein is CASSRTSTEAFF. The chain has TRBV5-6 and TRBJ1-1; D is unclear. CDR1 is SGHDT, CDR2 YYEEEE, per germline. This CDR3 region has 12 residues. Trimming removed 4 bases at V and 4 bases at J, with 8 bases between. Full variable domain (remainder filled in from reference TRBV5-6 and TRBJ1-1): DAGVTQSPTHLIKTRGQQVTLRCSPKSGHDTVSWYQQALGQGPQFIFQYYEEEERQRGNFPDRFSGHQFPNYSSELNVNALLLGDSALYLCASSRTSTEAFFGQGTRLTVV.